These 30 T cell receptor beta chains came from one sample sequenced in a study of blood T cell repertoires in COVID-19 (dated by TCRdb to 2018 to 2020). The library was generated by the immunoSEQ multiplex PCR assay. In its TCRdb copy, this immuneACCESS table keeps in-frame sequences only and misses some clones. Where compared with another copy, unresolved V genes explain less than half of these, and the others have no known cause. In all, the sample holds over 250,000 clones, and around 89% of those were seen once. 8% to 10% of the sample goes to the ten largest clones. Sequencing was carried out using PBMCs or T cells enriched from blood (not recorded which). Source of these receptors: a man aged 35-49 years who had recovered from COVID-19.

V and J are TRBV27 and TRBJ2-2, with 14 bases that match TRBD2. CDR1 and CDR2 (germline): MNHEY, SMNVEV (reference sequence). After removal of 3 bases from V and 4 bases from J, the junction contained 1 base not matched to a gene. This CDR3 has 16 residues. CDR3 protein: CASSLTSGGATGELFF. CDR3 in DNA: TGTGCCAGCAGTTTGACTAGCGGGGGGGCCACCGGGGAGCTGTTTTTT.

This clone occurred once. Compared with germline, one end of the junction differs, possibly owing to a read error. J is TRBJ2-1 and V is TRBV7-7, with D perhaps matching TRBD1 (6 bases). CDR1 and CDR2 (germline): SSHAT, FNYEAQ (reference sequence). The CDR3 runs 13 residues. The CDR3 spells CASSRQEYNEQFF. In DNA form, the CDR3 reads TGTGCTAGCAGTCGACAGGAGTACAATGAGCAGTTCTTC.

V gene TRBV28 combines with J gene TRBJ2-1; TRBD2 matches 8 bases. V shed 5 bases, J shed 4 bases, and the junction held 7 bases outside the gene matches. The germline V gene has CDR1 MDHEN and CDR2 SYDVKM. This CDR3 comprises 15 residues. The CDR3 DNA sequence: TGTGCCAGCAGTGTCCCGGGAGGGGGTTACAATGAGCAGTTCTTC. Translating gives CASSVPGGGYNEQFF.

CDR3 sequence reads: CASSLMAGDNEKLFF. CDR3 coding DNA: TGTGCCAGCAGTTTGATGGCAGGGGACAATGAAAAACTGTTTTTT. V and J are TRBV28 and TRBJ1-4, with TRBD1 as a possible D gene (6 bases). CDR1 and CDR2 (germline): MDHEN, SYDVKM. The CDR3 extends over 15 amino acids. V was trimmed by 3 bases and J by 5 bases, leaving 13 bases between them.

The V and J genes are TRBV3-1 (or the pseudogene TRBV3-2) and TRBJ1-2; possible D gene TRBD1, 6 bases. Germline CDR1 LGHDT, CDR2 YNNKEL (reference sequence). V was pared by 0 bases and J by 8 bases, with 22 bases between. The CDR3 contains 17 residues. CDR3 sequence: CASSQDLRSGGAQGYTF. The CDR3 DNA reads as TGTGCCAGCAGCCAAGATCTTAGAAGCGGGGGCGCTCAGGGCTACACCTTC.

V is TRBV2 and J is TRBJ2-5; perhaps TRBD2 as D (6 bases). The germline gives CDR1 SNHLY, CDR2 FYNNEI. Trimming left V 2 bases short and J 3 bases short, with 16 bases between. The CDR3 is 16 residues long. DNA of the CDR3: TGTGCCAGCAGTGAAAATCGAGCGGGCACGAAAGAGACCCAGTACTTC. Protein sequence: CASSENRAGTKETQYF.

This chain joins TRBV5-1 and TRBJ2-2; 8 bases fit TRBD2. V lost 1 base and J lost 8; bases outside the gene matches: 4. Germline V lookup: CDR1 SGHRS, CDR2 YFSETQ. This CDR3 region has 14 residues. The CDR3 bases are TGCGCCAGCAGCTTGCCCGGGACTAGGGGGGAGCTGTTTTTT. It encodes CASSLPGTRGELFF.

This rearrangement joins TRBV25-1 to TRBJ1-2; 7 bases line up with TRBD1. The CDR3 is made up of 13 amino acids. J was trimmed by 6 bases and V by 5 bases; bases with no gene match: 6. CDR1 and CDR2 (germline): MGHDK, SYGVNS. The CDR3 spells CASSSTRGHGYTF. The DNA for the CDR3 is TGTGCCAGCAGTAGTACGAGGGGGCATGGCTACACCTTC.

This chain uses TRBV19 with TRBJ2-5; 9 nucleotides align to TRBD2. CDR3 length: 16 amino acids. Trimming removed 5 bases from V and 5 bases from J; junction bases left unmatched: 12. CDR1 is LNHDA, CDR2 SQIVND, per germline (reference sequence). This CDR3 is CASSPRGGRAGETQYF. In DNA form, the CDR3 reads TGTGCCAGTAGTCCACGCGGCGGGAGGGCAGGGGAGACCCAGTACTTC.

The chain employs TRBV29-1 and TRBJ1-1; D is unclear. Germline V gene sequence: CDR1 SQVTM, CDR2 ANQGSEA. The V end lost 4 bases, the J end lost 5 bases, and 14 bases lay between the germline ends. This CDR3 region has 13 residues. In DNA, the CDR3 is TGCAGCGTTGGCCAGAATACGGGGACTGAAGCTTTCTTT. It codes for CSVGQNTGTEAFF.

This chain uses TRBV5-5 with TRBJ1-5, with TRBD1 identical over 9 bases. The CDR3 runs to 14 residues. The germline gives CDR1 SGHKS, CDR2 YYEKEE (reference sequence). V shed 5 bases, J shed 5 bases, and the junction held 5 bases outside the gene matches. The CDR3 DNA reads TGTGCCAGCAGTTCCGGGACAGGGCATCAGCCCCAGCATTTT. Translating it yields CASSSGTGHQPQHF.

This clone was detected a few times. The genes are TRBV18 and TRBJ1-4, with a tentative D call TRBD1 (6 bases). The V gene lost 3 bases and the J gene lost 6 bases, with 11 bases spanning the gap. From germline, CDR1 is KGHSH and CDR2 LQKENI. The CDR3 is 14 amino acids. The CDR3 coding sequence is TGTGCCAGCTCACCTCCAGGGGCCGATGAAAAACTGTTTTTT. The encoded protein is CASSPPGADEKLFF.

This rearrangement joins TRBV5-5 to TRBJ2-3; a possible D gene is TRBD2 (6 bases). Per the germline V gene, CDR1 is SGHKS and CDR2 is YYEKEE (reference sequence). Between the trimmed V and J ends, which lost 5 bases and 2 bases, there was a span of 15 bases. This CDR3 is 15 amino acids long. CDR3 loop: CASSQEGLHTDTQYF. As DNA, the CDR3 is TGTGCCAGCAGTCAGGAGGGACTCCACACAGATACGCAGTATTTT.

CDR3 amino acids: CASSPRGNYGYTF. In DNA, the CDR3 is TGTGCCAGCAGTCCCAGGGGTAACTATGGCTACACCTTC. V gene TRBV6-5 combines with J gene TRBJ1-2; tentatively, D is TRBD1 (6 bases). V was shortened by 5 bases and J by 1 base, with 8 bases between the two germline ends. This CDR3 has 13 amino acids. Germline CDR1 is MNHEY and CDR2 is SVGAGI.

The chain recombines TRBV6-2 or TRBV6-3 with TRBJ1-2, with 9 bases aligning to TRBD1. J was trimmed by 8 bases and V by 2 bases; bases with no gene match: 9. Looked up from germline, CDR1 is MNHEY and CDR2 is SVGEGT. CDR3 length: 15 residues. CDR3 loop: CASSYRYTGGEGYTF. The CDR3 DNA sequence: TGTGCCAGCAGTTACCGATACACAGGGGGCGAAGGCTACACCTTC.

CDR3 coding DNA: TGTGCCAGCAGACGCGAAATCGAATCCCCGACAGATACGCAGTATTTT. This encodes CASRREIESPTDTQYF. The chain employs TRBV5-6 and TRBJ2-3; D unclear. This CDR3 contains 16 residues. Germline lookup yields CDR1 SGHDT and CDR2 YYEEEE. Trimming removed 5 bases from V and 3 bases from J, with 19 bases in between.

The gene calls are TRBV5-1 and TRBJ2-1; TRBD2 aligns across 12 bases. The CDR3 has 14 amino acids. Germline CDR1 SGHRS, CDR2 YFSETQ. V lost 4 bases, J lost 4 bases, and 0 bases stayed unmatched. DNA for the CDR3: TGCGCCAGCAGCGGACTAGCGGGATACAATGAGCAGTTCTTC. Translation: CASSGLAGYNEQFF.

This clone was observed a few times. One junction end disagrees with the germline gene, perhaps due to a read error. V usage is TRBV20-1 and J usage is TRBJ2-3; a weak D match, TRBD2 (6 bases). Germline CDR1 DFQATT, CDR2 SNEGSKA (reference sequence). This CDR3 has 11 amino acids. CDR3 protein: CSASVSGLRHF. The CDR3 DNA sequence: TGCAGTGCTAGTGTTTCGGGACTTCGGCATTTT.

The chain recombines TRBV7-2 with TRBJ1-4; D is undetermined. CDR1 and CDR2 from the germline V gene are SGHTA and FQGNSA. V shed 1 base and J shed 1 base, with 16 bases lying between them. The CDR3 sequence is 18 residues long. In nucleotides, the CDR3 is TGTGCCAGCAGCTTAGTGGTCGTCAGGTCTCAAACTAATGAAAAACTGTTTTTT. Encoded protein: CASSLVVVRSQTNEKLFF.

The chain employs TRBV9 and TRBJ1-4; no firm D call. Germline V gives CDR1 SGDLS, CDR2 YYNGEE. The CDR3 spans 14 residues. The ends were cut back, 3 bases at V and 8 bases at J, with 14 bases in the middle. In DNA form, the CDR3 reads TGTGCCAGCAGCGGACCCGTGTCCGGGGAAAAACTGTTTTTT. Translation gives CASSGPVSGEKLFF. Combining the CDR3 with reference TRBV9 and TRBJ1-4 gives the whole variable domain DSGVTQTPKHLITATGQRVTLRCSPRSGDLSVYWYQQSLDQGLQFLIQYYNGEERAKGNILERFSAQQFPDLHSELNLSSLELGDSALYFCASSGPVSGEKLFFGSGTQLSVL.

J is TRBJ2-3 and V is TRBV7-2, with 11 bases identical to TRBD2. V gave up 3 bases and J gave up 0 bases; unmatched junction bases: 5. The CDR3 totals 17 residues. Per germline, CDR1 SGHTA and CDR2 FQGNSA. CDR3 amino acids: CASSFGVAGGSTDTQYF. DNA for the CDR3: TGTGCCAGCAGCTTCGGGGTAGCGGGGGGGAGCACAGATACGCAGTATTTT.

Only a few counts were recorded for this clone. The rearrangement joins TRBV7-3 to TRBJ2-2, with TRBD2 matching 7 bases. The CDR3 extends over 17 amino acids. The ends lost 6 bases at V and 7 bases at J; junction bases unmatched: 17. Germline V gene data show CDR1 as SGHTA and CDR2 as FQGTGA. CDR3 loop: CASSSNTSVRIGGELFF. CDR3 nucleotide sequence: TGTGCCAGCAGTTCGAATACTAGCGTTCGGATCGGCGGGGAGCTGTTTTTT.

Written as DNA, the CDR3 is TGTGCCAGCAGCCAAGTCCCGGGTGTTAACTATGGCTACACCTTC. Encoded protein: CASSQVPGVNYGYTF. The chain couples TRBV3-1 (or the pseudogene TRBV3-2) to TRBJ1-2; D unresolved. Trimming removed 1 base from V and 1 base from J, with 10 bases in between. This CDR3 comprises 15 residues. The germline gives CDR1 LGHDT, CDR2 YNNKEL (reference sequence).

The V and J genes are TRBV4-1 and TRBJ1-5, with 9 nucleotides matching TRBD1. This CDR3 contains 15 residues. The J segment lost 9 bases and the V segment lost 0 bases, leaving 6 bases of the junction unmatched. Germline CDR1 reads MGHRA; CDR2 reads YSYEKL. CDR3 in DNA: TGCGCCAGCAGCCAAGATCGACAGGGGGGGACGCCCCAGCATTTT. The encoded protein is CASSQDRQGGTPQHF.

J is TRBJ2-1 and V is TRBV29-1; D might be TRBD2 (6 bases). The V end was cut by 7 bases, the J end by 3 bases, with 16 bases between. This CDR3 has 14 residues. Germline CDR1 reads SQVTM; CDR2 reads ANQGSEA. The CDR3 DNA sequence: TGCAGCGGAAAGGTTCGCGGGATCTACAATGAGCAGTTCTTC. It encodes CSGKVRGIYNEQFF.

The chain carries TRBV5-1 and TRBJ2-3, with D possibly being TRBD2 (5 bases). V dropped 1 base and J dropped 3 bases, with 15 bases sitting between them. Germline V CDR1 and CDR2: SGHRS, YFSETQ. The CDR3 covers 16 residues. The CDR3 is CASSLLVGEATDTQYF. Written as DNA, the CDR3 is TGCGCCAGCAGCTTGCTGGTGGGAGAAGCGACAGATACGCAGTATTTT.

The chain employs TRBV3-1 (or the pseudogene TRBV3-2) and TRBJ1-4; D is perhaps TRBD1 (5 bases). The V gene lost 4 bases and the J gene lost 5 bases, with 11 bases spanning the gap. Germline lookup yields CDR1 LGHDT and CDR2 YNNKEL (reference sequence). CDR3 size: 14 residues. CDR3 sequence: CASSRRQSNEKLFF. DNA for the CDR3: TGTGCCAGCAGCCGAAGACAGAGCAATGAAAAACTGTTTTTT.

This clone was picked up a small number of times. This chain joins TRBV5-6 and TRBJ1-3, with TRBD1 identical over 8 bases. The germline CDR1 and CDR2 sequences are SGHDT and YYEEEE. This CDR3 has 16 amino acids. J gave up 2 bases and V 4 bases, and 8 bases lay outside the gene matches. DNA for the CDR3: TGTGCCAGCAGCCAGGACAGGGAGGAGGCTGGAAACACCATATATTTT. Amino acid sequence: CASSQDREEAGNTIYF.

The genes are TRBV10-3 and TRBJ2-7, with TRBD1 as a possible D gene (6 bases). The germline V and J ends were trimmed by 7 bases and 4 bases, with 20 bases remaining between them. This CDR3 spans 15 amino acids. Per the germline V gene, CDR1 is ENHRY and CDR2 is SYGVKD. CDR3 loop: CAINNRVENPYEQYF. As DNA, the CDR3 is TGTGCCATCAACAACAGGGTGGAGAATCCTTACGAGCAGTACTTC.

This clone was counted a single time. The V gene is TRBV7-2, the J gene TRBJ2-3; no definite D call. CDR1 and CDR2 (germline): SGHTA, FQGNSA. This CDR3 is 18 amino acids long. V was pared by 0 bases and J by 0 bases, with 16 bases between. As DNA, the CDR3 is TGTGCCAGCAGCTTAGCGCGATTACGGGTTCAAAGCACAGATACGCAGTATTTT. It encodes CASSLARLRVQSTDTQYF.